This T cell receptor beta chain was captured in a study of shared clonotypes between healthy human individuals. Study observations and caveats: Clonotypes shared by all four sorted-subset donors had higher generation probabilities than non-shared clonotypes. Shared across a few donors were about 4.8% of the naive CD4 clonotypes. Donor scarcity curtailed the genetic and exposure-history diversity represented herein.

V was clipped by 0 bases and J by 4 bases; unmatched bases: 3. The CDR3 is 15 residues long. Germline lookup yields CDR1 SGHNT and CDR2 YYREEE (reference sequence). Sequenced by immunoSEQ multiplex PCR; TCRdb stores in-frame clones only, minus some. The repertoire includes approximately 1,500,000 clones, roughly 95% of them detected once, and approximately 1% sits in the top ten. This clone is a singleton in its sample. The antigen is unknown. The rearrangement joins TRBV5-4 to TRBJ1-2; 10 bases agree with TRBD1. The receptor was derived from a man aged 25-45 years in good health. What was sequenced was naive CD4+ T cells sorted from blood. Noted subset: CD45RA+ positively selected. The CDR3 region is CASSLVGQGLYGYTF. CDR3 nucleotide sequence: TGTGCCAGCAGCTTGGTGGGACAGGGGCTCTATGGCTACACCTTC.